A single sample gave rise to the 14 T cell receptor beta chains below, sequenced in a study of CXCR3-negative and CXCR3-positive naive CD8 T cells. UMI-tagged TRB cDNA libraries were built via 5' RACE. TCRdb reanalyzed the 5' RACE reads, giving one entry per CDR3 protein sequence and no DNA. Listed are some 130,000 distinct CDR3 sequences; approximately 0.5% falls within the top ten. Source material: naive CXCR3- CD8+ T cells from blood. Subset of the sample: CD45RO-CCR7+CD27+CD95- naive CD8+ T cells lacking CXCR3 (TNR3-). The receptors were sampled from a human donor in good health. Some clones in this sample may be carry-over from other donors' samples.

The V and J genes are TRBV10-3 and TRBJ2-6; TCRdb indicates TRBD1, and absent DNA this call remains unverified. This CDR3 spans 16 amino acids. Germline V gene sequence: CDR1 ENHRY, CDR2 SYGVKD. The CDR3 protein is CAISEPGGPGANVLTF.

CDR3 protein: CSVEAGSTYEQYF. V gene TRBV29-1 combines with J gene TRBJ2-7. The CDR3 consists of 13 residues. The germline CDR1 and CDR2 sequences are SQVTM and ANQGSEA.

The CDR3 loop reads CSVVGTDFYEQYF. The rearrangement links TRBV29-1 to TRBJ2-7; with no DNA, the TCRdb D assignment of TRBD1 cannot be verified. Germline loops: CDR1 SQVTM, CDR2 ANQGSEA. This CDR3 is built from 13 residues.

The chain employs TRBV12-3 or TRBV12-4 and TRBJ2-3. The CDR3 is 14 amino acids. Here the CDR3 reads CASSLAVGTDTQYF.

This rearrangement joins TRBV11-2 to TRBJ1-1; TCRdb outputs TRBD1, but without DNA this stays unchecked. The CDR3 extends over 13 amino acids. Looked up from germline, CDR1 is SGHAT and CDR2 is FQNNGV. The CDR3 here is CASSLGGTTEAFF.

The rearrangement joins TRBV12-3 or TRBV12-4 to TRBJ2-1; the D call of TRBD1 rests on TCRdb alone, since no DNA is present to check it. The CDR3 covers 17 residues. CDR3 sequence: CASSYGGTWVLRGEQFF.

The rearrangement links TRBV23-1 to TRBJ2-7; checking the TCRdb D call of TRBD1 is not possible without DNA. TRBV23-1 is known as an ORF, though its function is uncertain. This CDR3 is 13 amino acids long. CDR3 sequence: CAMKRQGINEQYF.

The V call is TRBV29-1, the J call TRBJ2-1. This CDR3 region has 12 residues. Germline CDR1 reads SQVTM; CDR2 reads ANQGSEA. CDR3 residues: CSVEDLGNEQFF.

V usage is TRBV5-1 and J usage is TRBJ2-3; the TCRdb call, TRBD2, lacks DNA for checking. The CDR3 contains 18 residues. In germline, CDR1 is SGHRS, CDR2 YFSETQ. CDR3 sequence reads: CASSLAVAGPSFTDTQYF.

The rearrangement uses TRBV5-7 and TRBJ2-7. TRBV5-7 is designated an ORF whose function remains uncertain. This CDR3 spans 13 amino acids. CDR3 protein: CASSLAETGEQYF.

J is TRBJ2-1 and V is TRBV5-5; absent DNA, TCRdb's TRBD2 call cannot be checked. CDR1 and CDR2 (germline): SGHKS, YYEKEE (reference sequence). The CDR3 consists of 13 residues. The CDR3 reads CASSLAAGIEQFF.

Here the CDR3 reads CASSSPSNPLPYEQYF. The chain uses TRBV11-2 and TRBJ2-7; TCRdb names TRBD1, which stays unverified in the absence of DNA. The CDR3 is made up of 16 amino acids. In germline, CDR1 is SGHAT, CDR2 FQNNGV.

The rearrangement joins TRBV4-3 to TRBJ2-1; TCRdb's D call of TRBD1 is untestable without DNA. Germline CDR1 and CDR2: LGHNA and YSLEER. This CDR3 has 18 amino acids. Here the CDR3 reads CASSAEGLAGSSYNEQFF.

The V gene is TRBV20-1, the J gene TRBJ2-3. Germline lookup yields CDR1 DFQATT and CDR2 SNEGSKA (reference sequence). This CDR3 comprises 13 residues. The chain's CDR3 is CSARDELFNTQYF.